The 3 T cell receptor beta chains below come from one sample, sequenced in a study of CD8 T cells in Susac syndrome (dated by TCRdb to the late 2010s). The library relied on the immunoSEQ multiplex PCR assay. RNA was extracted using the RNeasy kit, and roughly 0.5 to 1 microgram was reverse transcribed with random hexamers. TCRdb trimmed public reads at Q25 via fastp, called clones via MiXCR and kept in-frame beta chains. Identical CDR3 protein sequences are pooled into one entry, listed with their most common genes and DNA. The sample records about 160,000 distinct CDR3 sequences, 93% of which are singletons. 0.13% of the sample rests with the top ten. Specimen: CD4+ T cells from PBMCs. All receptors derive from a human donor in good health.

CDR3 DNA sequence: TGTGCCTGGAGTAATGGGGGCTCCTACAATGAGCAGTTCTTC. It encodes CAWSNGGSYNEQFF. The rearrangement links TRBV30 to TRBJ2-1, with D possibly called TRBD1 or TRBD2 (5 bases each). Per the germline V gene, CDR1 is GTSNPN and CDR2 is SVGIG (reference sequence). V dropped 2 bases and J dropped 0 bases, with 8 bases sitting between them. This CDR3 has 14 amino acids.

This clonotype was counted only a few times. The chain uses TRBV6-5 and TRBJ2-7, with D maybe TRBD2 (5 bases). This CDR3 contains 12 residues. V was cut by 8 bases and J by 4 bases, with 12 bases left in between. Germline CDR1 reads MNHEY; CDR2 reads SVGAGI. CDR3 amino acids: CASSGNEYEQYF. In DNA form, the CDR3 reads TGTGCCAGCTCCGGGAATGAGTACGAGCAGTACTTC.

The V call is TRBV2, the J call TRBJ1-6; a possible D gene is TRBD1 (5 bases). Germline-derived CDR1 and CDR2 are SNHLY and FYNNEI. The CDR3 extends over 17 amino acids. The ends were cut back, 4 bases at V and 8 bases at J, with 21 bases in the middle. Here the CDR3 DNA reads TGTGCCAGCAGTGGCACCTCAGGGAAGACATTCGATTCACCCCTCCACTTT. Protein sequence: CASSGTSGKTFDSPLHF.